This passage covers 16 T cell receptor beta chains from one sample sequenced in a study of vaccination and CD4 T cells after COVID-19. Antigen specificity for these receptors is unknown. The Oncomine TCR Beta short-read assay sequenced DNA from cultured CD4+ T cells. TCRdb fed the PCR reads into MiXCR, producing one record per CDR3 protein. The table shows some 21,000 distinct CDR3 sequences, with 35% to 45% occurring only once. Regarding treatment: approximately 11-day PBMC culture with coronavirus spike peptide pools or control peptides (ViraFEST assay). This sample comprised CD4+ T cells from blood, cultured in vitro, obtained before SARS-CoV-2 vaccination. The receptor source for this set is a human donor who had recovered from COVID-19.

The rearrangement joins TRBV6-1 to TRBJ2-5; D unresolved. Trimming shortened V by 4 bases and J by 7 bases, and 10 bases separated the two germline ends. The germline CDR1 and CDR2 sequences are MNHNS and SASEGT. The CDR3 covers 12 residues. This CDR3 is CASSGIRGTQYF. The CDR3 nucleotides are TGTGCCAGCAGTGGCATTAGAGGGACCCAGTACTTC.

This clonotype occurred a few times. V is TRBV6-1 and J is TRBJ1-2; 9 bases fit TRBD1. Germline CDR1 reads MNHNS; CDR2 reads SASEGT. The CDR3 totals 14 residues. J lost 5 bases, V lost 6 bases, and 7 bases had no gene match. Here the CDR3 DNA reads TGTGCCAGCAGAACCATGGGACAGGGATATGGCTACACCTTC. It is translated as CASRTMGQGYGYTF.

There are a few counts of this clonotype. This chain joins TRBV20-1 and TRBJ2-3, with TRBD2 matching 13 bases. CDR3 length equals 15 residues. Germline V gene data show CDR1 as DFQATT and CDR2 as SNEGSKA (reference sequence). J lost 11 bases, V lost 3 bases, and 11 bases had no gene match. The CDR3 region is CSASPGLAGPGGQYF. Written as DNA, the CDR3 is TGCAGTGCTAGCCCGGGACTAGCGGGGCCCGGGGGGCAGTATTTT.

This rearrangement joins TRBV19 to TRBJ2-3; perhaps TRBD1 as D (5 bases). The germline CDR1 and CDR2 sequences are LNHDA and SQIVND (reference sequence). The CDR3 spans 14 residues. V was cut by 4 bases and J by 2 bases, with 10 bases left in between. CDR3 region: CASSRSTATDTQYF. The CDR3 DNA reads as TGTGCCAGTAGTAGGTCGACAGCCACAGATACGCAGTATTTT.

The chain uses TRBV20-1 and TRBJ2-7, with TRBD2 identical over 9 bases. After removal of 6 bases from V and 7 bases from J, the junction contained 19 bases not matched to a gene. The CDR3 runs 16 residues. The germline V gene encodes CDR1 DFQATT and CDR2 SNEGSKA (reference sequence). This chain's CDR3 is CSAPRKPGLAGEEQYF. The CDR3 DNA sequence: TGCAGTGCCCCTCGCAAACCGGGACTAGCAGGGGAAGAGCAGTACTTC.

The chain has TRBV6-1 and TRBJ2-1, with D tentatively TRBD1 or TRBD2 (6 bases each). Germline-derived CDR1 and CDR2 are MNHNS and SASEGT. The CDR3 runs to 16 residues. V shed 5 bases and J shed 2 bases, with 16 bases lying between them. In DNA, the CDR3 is TGTGCCAGCAGTCCCGTGGGGGGCGGACCCTACAATGAGCAGTTCTTC. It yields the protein CASSPVGGGPYNEQFF.

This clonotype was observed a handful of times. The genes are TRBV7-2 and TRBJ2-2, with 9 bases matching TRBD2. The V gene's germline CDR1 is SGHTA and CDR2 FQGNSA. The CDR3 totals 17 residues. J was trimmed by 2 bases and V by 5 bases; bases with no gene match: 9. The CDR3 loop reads CASSLRLAAINTGELFF. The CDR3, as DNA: TGTGCCAGCAGCCTCAGACTAGCGGCCATAAACACCGGGGAGCTGTTTTTT.

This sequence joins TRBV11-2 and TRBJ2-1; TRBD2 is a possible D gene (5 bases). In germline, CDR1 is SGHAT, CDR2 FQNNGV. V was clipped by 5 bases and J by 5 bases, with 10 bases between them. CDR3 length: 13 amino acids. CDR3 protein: CASSTTRDNEQFF. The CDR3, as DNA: TGTGCCAGCAGCACCACTAGGGACAATGAGCAGTTCTTC. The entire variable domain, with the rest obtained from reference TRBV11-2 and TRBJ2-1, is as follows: EAGVAQSPRYKIIEKRQSVAFWCNPISGHATLYWYQQILGQGPKLLIQFQNNGVVDDSQLPKDRFSAERLKGVDSTLKIQPAKLEDSAVYLCASSTTRDNEQFFGPGTRLTVL.

The CDR3 sequence is CASSEVTETQYF. The CDR3, as DNA: TGTGCCAGCAGTGAAGTTACAGAGACCCAGTACTTC. The J gene is TRBJ2-5, the V gene TRBV2; no reliable D call. Germline V lookup: CDR1 SNHLY, CDR2 FYNNEI. The CDR3 totals 12 residues. Trimming removed 1 base from V and 4 bases from J, with 4 bases in between.

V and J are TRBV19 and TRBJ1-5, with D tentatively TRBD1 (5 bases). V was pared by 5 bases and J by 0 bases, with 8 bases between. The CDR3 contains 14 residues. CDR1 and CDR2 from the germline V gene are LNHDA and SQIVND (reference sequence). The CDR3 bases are TGTGCCAGTAGTGACAGTTATAGCAATCAGCCCCAGCATTTT. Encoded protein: CASSDSYSNQPQHF.

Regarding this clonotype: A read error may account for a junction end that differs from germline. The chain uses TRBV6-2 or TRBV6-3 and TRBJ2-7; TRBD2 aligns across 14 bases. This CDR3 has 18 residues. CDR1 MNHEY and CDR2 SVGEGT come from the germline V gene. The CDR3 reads CASSVPGTSGGRSYKQYF. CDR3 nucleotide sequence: TGTGCCAGCAGTGTGCCCGGGACTAGCGGGGGCCGCTCCTACAAGCAGTACTTC.

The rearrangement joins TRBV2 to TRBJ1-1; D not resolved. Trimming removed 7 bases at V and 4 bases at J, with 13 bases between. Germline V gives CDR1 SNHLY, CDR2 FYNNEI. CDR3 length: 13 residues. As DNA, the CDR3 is TGTGCCAGCAACTTCGAAGTGGCCACTGAAGCTTTCTTT. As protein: CASNFEVATEAFF. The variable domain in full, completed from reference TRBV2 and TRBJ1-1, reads EPEVTQTPSHQVTQMGQEVILRCVPISNHLYFYWYRQILGQKVEFLVSFYNNEISEKSEIFDDQFSVERPDGSNFTLKIRSTKLEDSAMYFCASNFEVATEAFFGQGTRLTVV.

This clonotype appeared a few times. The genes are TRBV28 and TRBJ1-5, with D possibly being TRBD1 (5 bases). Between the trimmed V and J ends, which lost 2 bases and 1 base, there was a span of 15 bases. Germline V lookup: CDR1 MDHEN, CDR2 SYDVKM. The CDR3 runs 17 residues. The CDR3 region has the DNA TGTGCCAGCAGTTTAAACGGCAGGGTGGAAAGCAATCAGCCCCAGCATTTT. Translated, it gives CASSLNGRVESNQPQHF.

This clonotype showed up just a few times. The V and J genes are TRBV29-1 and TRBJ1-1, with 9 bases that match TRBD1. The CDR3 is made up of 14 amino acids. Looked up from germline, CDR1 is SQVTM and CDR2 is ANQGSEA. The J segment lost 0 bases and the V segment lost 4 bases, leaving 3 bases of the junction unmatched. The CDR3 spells CSVATGGVNTEAFF. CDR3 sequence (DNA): TGCAGCGTTGCGACAGGGGGGGTGAACACTGAAGCTTTCTTT.

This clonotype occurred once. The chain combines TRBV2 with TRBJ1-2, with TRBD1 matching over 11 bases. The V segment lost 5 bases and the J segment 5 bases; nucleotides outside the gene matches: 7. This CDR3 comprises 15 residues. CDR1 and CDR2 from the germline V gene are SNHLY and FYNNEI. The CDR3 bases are TGTGCCAGCAGTCCCGGGACAGGGGGTGGGTATGGCTACACCTTC. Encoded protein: CASSPGTGGGYGYTF.

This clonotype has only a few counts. For the CDR3, the DNA is TGCGCCAGCAGCTCGACAGGGGCGGACAATCAGCCCCAGCATTTT. It translates to CASSSTGADNQPQHF. The rearrangement joins TRBV5-1 to TRBJ1-5; 8 bases are a match to TRBD1. CDR3 length equals 15 residues. With V trimmed by 3 bases and J by 3 bases, 5 bases remained unmatched. The germline V gene encodes CDR1 SGHRS and CDR2 YFSETQ.